Below, one T cell receptor (beta chain) is given with its context. The antigen remains undetermined. These data belong to a study of T cells expressing NK-cell markers. Study context: Investigators obtained TCR beta repertoires from sorted CD3+CD56+NKG2C+, CD3+CD56+NKG2C- and CD3+CD56-NKG2C+ T cells. Broader study findings: For four donors, these clonotypes were likewise the leading ones in the CD3+CD56-NKG2C+ fraction.

One entry per CDR3 protein, without DNA, is what TCRdb gives after re-calling the 5' RACE reads. Listed are 500,000 or so distinct CDR3 sequences; around 4% falls within the top ten. Germline CDR1 is SGHVS and CDR2 is FNYEAQ. The CDR3 has 14 amino acids. The J gene is TRBJ2-1, the V gene TRBV7-6; no DNA is available, so the TRBD2 call from TCRdb remains unchecked. Material for sequencing was blood T cells: a sorted CD56 or NKG2C T cell subset, CD4+ or CD8+ T cells, or bulk PBMC T cells (not recorded which). This TCR was recovered from a man younger than 35 in good health. CDR3 sequence reads: CASSPVADGNEQFF.